Shown below are 27 T cell receptor beta chains from a single sample sequenced in a study of blood T cell repertoires in COVID-19. TCRdb's table, derived via immunoSEQ multiplex PCR, lists solely in-frame clones and lacks some. Here the sample spans 210,000 or so clones, approximately 85% being singletons. Material for sequencing was peripheral blood. These receptors all stem from a man aged 45-65 years with COVID-19, enrolled during active disease.

The chain couples TRBV7-2 to TRBJ2-7; D possibly corresponds to TRBD1 (6 bases). The CDR3 covers 15 residues. Germline V gene lookup returns CDR1 SGHTA and CDR2 FQGNSA. The V end was cut by 3 bases, the J end by 4 bases, with 16 bases between. The CDR3 spells CASSLGFGGSYEQYF. CDR3 bases: TGTGCCAGCAGCTTGGGGTTTGGGGGCTCGTACGAGCAGTACTTC. The entire variable domain, with the rest obtained from reference TRBV7-2 and TRBJ2-7, is as follows: GAGVSQSPSNKVTEKGKDVELRCDPISGHTALYWYRQSLGQGLEFLIYFQGNSAPDKSGLPSDRFSAERTGGSVSTLTIQRTQQEDSAVYLCASSLGFGGSYEQYFGPGTRLTVT.

The gene calls are TRBV10-1 and TRBJ2-5; a possible D gene is TRBD2 (5 bases). Trimming removed 1 base at V and 7 bases at J, with 10 bases between. Germline V gene data show CDR1 as WNHNN and CDR2 as SYGVQD (reference sequence). The CDR3 spans 13 residues. The CDR3 DNA is TGCGCCAGCAGTGAGTTTTCAGGAGGGACCCAGTACTTC. Translated: CASSEFSGGTQYF.

V and J are TRBV3-1 (or the pseudogene TRBV3-2) and TRBJ2-2; tentative D call: TRBD2 (6 bases). V lost 4 bases, J lost 2 bases, and 8 bases lay in between. CDR1 is LGHDT and CDR2 is YNNKEL in the germline V gene (reference sequence). The CDR3 sequence is 14 residues long. CDR3 bases: TGTGCCAGCAGCCGGGACTTAAACACCGGGGAGCTGTTTTTT. Amino acid sequence: CASSRDLNTGELFF.

The gene calls are TRBV7-2 and TRBJ2-6, with TRBD2 identical over 8 bases. There are 16 residues in the CDR3. The V and J ends lost 5 bases and 3 bases, in that order; junction bases with no gene match: 6. The V gene's germline CDR1 is SGHTA and CDR2 FQGNSA. The CDR3 is CASSQTSVNGANVLTF. CDR3 in DNA: TGTGCCAGCAGCCAGACTAGCGTGAATGGGGCCAACGTCCTGACTTTC.

V and J are TRBV19 and TRBJ1-4; D uncertain. The CDR3 covers 14 residues. The V gene lost 2 bases and the J gene lost 7 bases, with 11 bases spanning the gap. Germline CDR1 is LNHDA and CDR2 is SQIVND (reference sequence). The CDR3 spells CASSIIGGFEKLFF. Here the CDR3 DNA reads TGTGCCAGTAGTATAATAGGAGGGTTTGAAAAACTGTTTTTT.

This clone was picked up a small number of times. The chain joins TRBV6-6 to TRBJ1-4; possible D gene TRBD1, 6 bases. Germline values: CDR1 MNHNY, CDR2 SVGAGI (reference sequence). V dropped 9 bases and J dropped 8 bases, with 19 bases sitting between them. The CDR3 is 14 residues long. The CDR3 here is CASTMTGLVEKLFF. The CDR3, as DNA: TGTGCCAGTACCATGACAGGCTTAGTCGAAAAACTGTTTTTT.

V gene TRBV11-3 combines with J gene TRBJ2-2; 9 bases agree with TRBD1. Germline-derived CDR1 and CDR2 are SGHNT and YENEEA. CDR3 length equals 16 residues. Trimming cost V 5 bases and J 7 bases; bases outside gene matches: 11. The CDR3 coding sequence is TGTGCCAGCAGCCCCGGGACAGGGATCGACGGCGGGGAGCTGTTTTTT. Translating it yields CASSPGTGIDGGELFF.

The sample holds a few counts of this clone. V gene TRBV4-3 combines with J gene TRBJ1-1, with D possibly matching TRBD1 (5 bases). V lost 1 base and J 4 bases, leaving 10 bases between the germline ends. The germline V gene encodes CDR1 LGHNA and CDR2 YSLEER. The CDR3 totals 14 residues. The CDR3 is CASSQGQFSTEAFF. CDR3 in DNA: TGCGCCAGCAGCCAAGGACAGTTCAGCACTGAAGCTTTCTTT.

The chain has TRBV5-8 and TRBJ2-5, with D hard to call. Germline V gene data show CDR1 as SGHTS and CDR2 as YDEGEE. This CDR3 is 13 amino acids long. V dropped 4 bases and J dropped 3 bases, with 10 bases sitting between them. This CDR3 is CASSPDIEETQYF. The DNA for the CDR3 is TGTGCCAGCAGCCCCGATATAGAAGAGACCCAGTACTTC.

This clone was counted a single time. The CDR3 reads CASSSGRETEQFF. DNA for the CDR3: TGTGCCAGCAGCTCGGGGCGGGAGACAGAGCAGTTCTTC. The chain is built from TRBV7-3 and TRBJ2-1, with 7 positions matching TRBD2. The germline V gene has CDR1 SGHTA and CDR2 FQGTGA. The ends lost 4 bases at V and 10 bases at J; junction bases unmatched: 7. This CDR3 has 13 amino acids.

The rearrangement joins TRBV5-1 to TRBJ2-7; D possibly corresponds to TRBD1 (6 bases). Germline V gene data show CDR1 as SGHRS and CDR2 as YFSETQ. This CDR3 is built from 13 residues. V was pared by 5 bases and J by 1 base, with 10 bases between. CDR3 nucleotide sequence: TGCGCCAGCAGGTCAGGGGATTCCTACGAGCAGTACTTC. Its translation is CASRSGDSYEQYF.

This chain uses TRBV2 with TRBJ2-3; no firm D call. This CDR3 is 12 amino acids long. V lost 5 bases, J lost 1 base, and 4 bases lay in between. Per germline, CDR1 SNHLY and CDR2 FYNNEI. CDR3 sequence reads: CASSIGTDTQYF. The CDR3 DNA is TGTGCCAGCAGTATAGGCACAGATACGCAGTATTTT.

J is TRBJ2-2 and V is TRBV19; tentatively, D is TRBD2 (6 bases). Germline V CDR1 and CDR2: LNHDA, SQIVND (reference sequence). The CDR3 runs to 17 residues. V lost 1 base and J 0 bases, leaving 12 bases between the germline ends. The CDR3 sequence: CASSIVWGTSNTGELFF. CDR3 sequence (DNA): TGTGCCAGTAGTATAGTGTGGGGGACTTCGAACACCGGGGAGCTGTTTTTT. Variable domain in full (rest from reference TRBV19 and TRBJ2-2): DGGITQSPKYLFRKEGQNVTLSCEQNLNHDAMYWYRQDPGQGLRLIYYSQIVNDFQKGDIAEGYSVSREKKESFPLTVTSAQKNPTAFYLCASSIVWGTSNTGELFFGEGSRLTVL.

This clone occurred a few times. The chain recombines TRBV14 with TRBJ1-6; D perhaps matches TRBD1 (5 bases). CDR1 SGHDN and CDR2 FVKESK come from the germline V gene. The V gene lost 0 bases and the J gene lost 7 bases, with 16 bases spanning the gap. The CDR3 runs 17 residues. CDR3 residues: CASSQDIWGLINSPLHF. In nucleotides, the CDR3 is TGTGCCAGCAGCCAAGATATTTGGGGACTGATAAATTCACCCCTCCACTTT.

The chain combines TRBV6-1 with TRBJ2-1; possible D gene TRBD2, 7 bases. The CDR3 covers 17 residues. Germline CDR1 MNHNS, CDR2 SASEGT. V was shortened by 1 base and J by 0 bases, with 13 bases between the two germline ends. CDR3: CASSEVTGGASYNEQFF. DNA for the CDR3: TGTGCCAGCAGTGAAGTTACGGGGGGCGCCTCCTACAATGAGCAGTTCTTC.

The rearrangement uses TRBV5-1 and TRBJ2-1, with D perhaps TRBD2 (6 bases). The CDR3 extends over 13 amino acids. Germline CDR1 and CDR2: SGHRS and YFSETQ. V lost 0 bases and J 5 bases, leaving 6 bases between the germline ends. CDR3 sequence reads: CASSLAGDNEQFF. The CDR3 DNA reads as TGCGCCAGCAGCTTGGCGGGGGACAATGAGCAGTTCTTC. Based on the CDR3 plus reference TRBV5-1 and TRBJ2-1, the full variable domain is KAGVTQTPRYLIKTRGQQVTLSCSPISGHRSVSWYQQTPGQGLQFLFEYFSETQRNKGNFPGRFSGRQFSNSRSEMNVSTLELGDSALYLCASSLAGDNEQFFGPGTRLTVL.

This clone was recorded once. The gene calls are TRBV6-5 and TRBJ1-2; D may be TRBD1 (5 bases). There are 13 residues in the CDR3. Looked up from germline, CDR1 is MNHEY and CDR2 is SVGAGI. Trimming stripped 0 bases from V and 7 bases from J, with 9 bases between. As DNA, the CDR3 is TGTGCCAGCAGTTACTCGGGGGGAATTGGCTACACCTTC. Amino acids: CASSYSGGIGYTF.

V and J are TRBV14 and TRBJ2-5; 12 nucleotides match TRBD2. J lost 4 bases, V lost 4 bases, and 13 bases had no gene match. Germline CDR1 and CDR2: SGHDN and FVKESK. The CDR3 is made up of 18 amino acids. CDR3 sequence: CASSLGLAGPPVGETQYF. The CDR3 nucleotides read TGTGCCAGCAGCCTTGGACTAGCGGGGCCGCCGGTGGGAGAGACCCAGTACTTC.

V gene TRBV27 combines with J gene TRBJ2-7, with 12 bases that match TRBD2. V lost 5 bases to trimming and J lost 4 bases; unmatched junction nucleotides: 6. The CDR3 consists of 15 residues. Per germline, CDR1 MNHEY and CDR2 SMNVEV (reference sequence). CDR3 bases: TGTGCCAGCAGTCTAACTAGCGGGGGGACTTACGAGCAGTACTTC. Translating it yields CASSLTSGGTYEQYF.

The CDR3 coding sequence is TGTGCCACCAGTGATAGAGCCGGGGAGCTGTTTTTT. Amino acids: CATSDRAGELFF. The rearrangement uses TRBV24-1 and TRBJ2-2; no firm D call. Germline V gene data show CDR1 as KGHDR and CDR2 as SFDVKD. V lost 3 bases and J lost 6, with 4 bases in between. The CDR3 is 12 amino acids.

This chain joins TRBV6-2 or TRBV6-3 and TRBJ1-3; D is unresolved. This CDR3 contains 15 residues. V was shortened by 0 bases and J by 0 bases, with 6 bases between the two germline ends. Per the germline V gene, CDR1 is MNHEY and CDR2 is SVGEGT. The DNA of the CDR3 is TGTGCCAGCAGTTACTCGCGAATCTCTGGAAACACCATATATTTT. Amino acids: CASSYSRISGNTIYF.

In its sample, this clone was seen once. V is TRBV7-2 and J is TRBJ1-2, with a possible D match to TRBD1 (5 bases). Trimming cost V 3 bases and J 3 bases, with 11 bases left between them. This CDR3 comprises 14 residues. Looked up from germline, CDR1 is SGHTA and CDR2 is FQGNSA. CDR3 DNA: TGTGCCAGCAGCTTGGGGGGAACCTACTATGGCTACACCTTC. Its translation is CASSLGGTYYGYTF.

The gene calls are TRBV12-3 or TRBV12-4 and TRBJ1-6, with unresolved D. The CDR3 has 12 amino acids. Trimming took off 6 bases at V and 8 bases at J, with 8 bases between the two ends. CDR3 DNA sequence: TGTGCCAGCAGGACACAGTATTCACCCCTCCACTTT. Encoded protein: CASRTQYSPLHF.

CDR3 in amino acids: CASSLEIGGTEAFF. CDR3 DNA sequence: TGCGCCAGCAGCTTGGAAATCGGGGGCACTGAAGCTTTCTTT. The rearrangement links TRBV5-1 to TRBJ1-1; a weak D match, TRBD1 (5 bases). CDR1 and CDR2 (germline): SGHRS, YFSETQ. The CDR3 has 14 amino acids. Trimming removed 0 bases from V and 4 bases from J, with 10 bases in between.

This clone has just a few counts. Here the CDR3 reads CASSSTSTTGELFF. CDR3 coding DNA: TGTGCCAGCAGTTCGACTAGCACCACCGGGGAGCTGTTTTTT. The gene calls are TRBV6-5 and TRBJ2-2; TRBD2 matches at 7 bases. Germline V gene lookup returns CDR1 MNHEY and CDR2 SVGAGI. V lost 4 bases to trimming and J lost 4 bases; unmatched junction nucleotides: 3. The CDR3 has 14 residues.

J is TRBJ2-3 and V is TRBV5-1; tentatively, D is TRBD2 (6 bases). Germline values: CDR1 SGHRS, CDR2 YFSETQ. This CDR3 region has 16 residues. V lost 0 bases, J lost 1 base, and 12 bases lay in between. The CDR3 reads CASSLDGGRGTDTQYF. In nucleotides, the CDR3 is TGCGCCAGCAGCTTGGATGGGGGGAGAGGCACAGATACGCAGTATTTT.

The chain is built from TRBV5-1 and TRBJ1-2; a weak D match, TRBD1 (5 bases). Germline V gene sequence: CDR1 SGHRS, CDR2 YFSETQ. V was clipped by 0 bases and J by 2 bases, with 11 bases between them. CDR3 size: 15 residues. CDR3 sequence reads: CASSLEAGQNYGYTF. CDR3 nucleotides: TGCGCCAGCAGCTTGGAAGCAGGGCAGAACTATGGCTACACCTTC.